This TCR beta chain was documented in a study of stem cell transplantation in POMP-related autoinflammatory disease. Per germline, CDR1 SGHRS and CDR2 YFSETQ. There are 13 residues in the CDR3. Trimming removed 0 bases from V and 10 bases from J; junction bases left unmatched: 2. Repertoires were generated with immunoSEQ multiplex PCR, while TCRdb's copy carries only in-frame clones and drops some. The sample lists some 70,000 clones; approximately 91% were seen once. Findings of the study overall: PRAID patients trended toward lower TRB diversity and higher clonality in all analyzed T-cell subsets. In PRAID patients, the number of distinct TRB V-J gene pairings was restricted.

In regard to this clone: What it binds is unknown.

This chain uses TRBV5-1 with TRBJ2-1, with 9 bases matching TRBD2. The TCR sequence derives from a human patient with POMP-related autoinflammation and immune dysregulation (PRAID). Some T cells may be transferred from the graft donor. The sample in question was CD4+ T cells from PBMCs, obtained after stem cell transplantation. CDR3 DNA: TGCGCCAGCAGCTTGGATCTAGCGGGAGAGCAGTTCTTC. Translating it yields CASSLDLAGEQFF.